This record concerns one T cell receptor (beta chain) sequence. Its target is not known. This clone may be a read error of a much larger clone one base away. The germline V gene encodes CDR1 LNHDA and CDR2 SQIVND (reference sequence). CDR3 length: 14 residues. The sample comes from a study of OX40 agonist ivuxolimab in advanced cancers. Study overall: Patients treated during dose escalation were battling hepatocellular carcinoma, melanoma, renal cell or head and neck cancer.

Profiling relied on immunoSEQ multiplex PCR, and the TCRdb table lists in-frame clones only, not all of them. The repertoire holds approximately 72,000 clones, with 80% to 90% as singletons. Study-level points and caveats: Also present in some nonresponders was a low level of normalized T-cell clonal expansion. There were, on average, more expanded clones in CD8+ T cells than in CD4+.

The chain combines TRBV19 with TRBJ1-6, with D unresolved. The sequences come from CD4+ or CD8+ T cells sorted from blood, collected in a trial of the OX40 agonist ivuxolimab. The TCR originated in an adult with an advanced solid tumor such as melanoma, head and neck, liver or kidney cancer. The CDR3 coding sequence is TGTGCCAGTAGTATTCGCCGGGATAATTCACCCTTCCACTTT. Translation gives CASSIRRDNSPFHF.